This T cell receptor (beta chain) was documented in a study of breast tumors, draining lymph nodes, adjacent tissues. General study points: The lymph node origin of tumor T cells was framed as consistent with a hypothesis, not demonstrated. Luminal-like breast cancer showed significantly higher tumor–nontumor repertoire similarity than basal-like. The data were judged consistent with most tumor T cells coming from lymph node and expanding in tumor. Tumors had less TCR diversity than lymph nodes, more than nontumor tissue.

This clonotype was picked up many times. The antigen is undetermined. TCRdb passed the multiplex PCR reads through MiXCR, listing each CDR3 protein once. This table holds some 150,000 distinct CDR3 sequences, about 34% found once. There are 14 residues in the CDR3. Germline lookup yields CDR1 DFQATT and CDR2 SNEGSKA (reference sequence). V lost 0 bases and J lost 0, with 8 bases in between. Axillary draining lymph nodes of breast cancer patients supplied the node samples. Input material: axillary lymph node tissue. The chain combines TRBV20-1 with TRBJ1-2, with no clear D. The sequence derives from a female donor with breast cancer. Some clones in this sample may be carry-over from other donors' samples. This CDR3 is CSARDRRSNYGYTF. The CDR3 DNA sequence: TGCAGTGCTAGAGATAGGCGGTCTAACTATGGCTACACCTTC.